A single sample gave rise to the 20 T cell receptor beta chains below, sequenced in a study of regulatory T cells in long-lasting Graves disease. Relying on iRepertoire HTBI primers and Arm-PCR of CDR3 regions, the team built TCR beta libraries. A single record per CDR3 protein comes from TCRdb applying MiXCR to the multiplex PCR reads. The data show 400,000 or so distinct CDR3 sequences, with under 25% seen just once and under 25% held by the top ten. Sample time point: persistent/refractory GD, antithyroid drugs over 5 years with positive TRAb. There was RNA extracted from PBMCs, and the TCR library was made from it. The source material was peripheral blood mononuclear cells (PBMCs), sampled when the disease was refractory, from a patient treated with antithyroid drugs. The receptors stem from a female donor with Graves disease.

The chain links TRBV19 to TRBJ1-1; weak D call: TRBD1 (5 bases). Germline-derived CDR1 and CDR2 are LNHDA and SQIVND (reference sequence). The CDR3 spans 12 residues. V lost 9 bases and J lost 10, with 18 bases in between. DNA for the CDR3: TGTGCCAGCATGGGGACCTTCGACGTAGCTTTCTTT. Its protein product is CASMGTFDVAFF.

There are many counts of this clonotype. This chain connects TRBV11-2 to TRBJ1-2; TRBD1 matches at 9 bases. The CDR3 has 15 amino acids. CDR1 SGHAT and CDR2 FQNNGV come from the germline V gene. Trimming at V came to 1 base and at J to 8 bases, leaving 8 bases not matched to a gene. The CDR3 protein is CASSLVGTGSEGYTF. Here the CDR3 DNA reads TGTGCCAGCAGCTTAGTCGGGACAGGGTCTGAGGGCTACACCTTC.

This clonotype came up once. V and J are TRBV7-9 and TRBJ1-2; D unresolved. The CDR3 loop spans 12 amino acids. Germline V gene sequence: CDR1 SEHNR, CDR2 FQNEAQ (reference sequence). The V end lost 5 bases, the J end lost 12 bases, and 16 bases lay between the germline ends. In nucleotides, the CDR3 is TGTGCCAGCAGCCGGGCCTTAAGTGGGAACACCTTC. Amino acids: CASSRALSGNTF.

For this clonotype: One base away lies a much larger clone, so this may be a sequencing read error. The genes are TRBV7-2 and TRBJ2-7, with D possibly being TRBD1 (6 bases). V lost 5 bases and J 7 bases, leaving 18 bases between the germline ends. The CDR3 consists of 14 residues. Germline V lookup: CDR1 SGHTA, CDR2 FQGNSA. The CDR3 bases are TGTGCCAGCAGCCCAGGGGTACCGGGATGGGAGCAGTACTTC. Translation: CASSPGVPGWEQYF.

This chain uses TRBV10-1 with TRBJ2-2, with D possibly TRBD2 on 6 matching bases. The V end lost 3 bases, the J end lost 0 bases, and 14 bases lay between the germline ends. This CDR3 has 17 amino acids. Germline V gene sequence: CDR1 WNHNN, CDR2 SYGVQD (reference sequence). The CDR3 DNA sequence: TGCGCCAGCAGTGACCCTCTTGGGGGGTCGAACACCGGGGAGCTGTTTTTT. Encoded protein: CASSDPLGGSNTGELFF.

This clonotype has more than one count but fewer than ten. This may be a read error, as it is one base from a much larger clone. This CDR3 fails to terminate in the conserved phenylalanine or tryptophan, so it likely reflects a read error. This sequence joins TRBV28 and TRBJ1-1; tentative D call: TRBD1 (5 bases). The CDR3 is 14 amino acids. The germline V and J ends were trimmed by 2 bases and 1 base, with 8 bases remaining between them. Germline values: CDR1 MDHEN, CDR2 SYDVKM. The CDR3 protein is CASSLAGQNTEAFL. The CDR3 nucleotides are TGTGCCAGCAGTTTAGCCGGACAGAACACTGAAGCTTTCCTT.

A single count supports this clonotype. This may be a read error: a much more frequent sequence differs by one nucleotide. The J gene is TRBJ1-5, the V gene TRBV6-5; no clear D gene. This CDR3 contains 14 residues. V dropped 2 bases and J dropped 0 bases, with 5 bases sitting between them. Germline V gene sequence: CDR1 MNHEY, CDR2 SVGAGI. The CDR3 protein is CASSYGYSNQPQHF. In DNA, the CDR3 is TGTGCCAGCAGTTACGGTTATAGCAATCAGCCCCAGCATTTT.

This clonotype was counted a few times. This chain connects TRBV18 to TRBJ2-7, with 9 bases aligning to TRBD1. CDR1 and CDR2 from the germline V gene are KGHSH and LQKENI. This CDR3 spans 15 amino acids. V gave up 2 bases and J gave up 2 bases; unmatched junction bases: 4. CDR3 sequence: CASSPGGTGTYEQYF. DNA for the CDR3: TGTGCCAGCTCACCAGGTGGGACAGGGACCTACGAGCAGTACTTC.

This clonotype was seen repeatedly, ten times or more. CDR3 sequence reads: CASSLVGLVYEQYF. For the CDR3, the DNA is TGTGCCAGCAGCTTGGTTGGGCTAGTCTACGAGCAGTACTTC. The chain has TRBV5-6 and TRBJ2-7; unclear D gene. V lost 0 bases, J lost 3 bases, and 10 bases lay in between. The germline CDR1 and CDR2 sequences are SGHDT and YYEEEE. The CDR3 is made up of 14 amino acids.

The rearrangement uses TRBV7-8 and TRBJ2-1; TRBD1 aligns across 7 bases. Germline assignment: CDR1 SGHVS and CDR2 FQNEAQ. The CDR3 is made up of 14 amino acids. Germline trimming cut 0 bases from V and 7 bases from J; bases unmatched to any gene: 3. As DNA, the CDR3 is TGTGCCAGCAGCTTAGCCCCACAGGGGAATGAGCAGTTCTTC. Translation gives CASSLAPQGNEQFF.

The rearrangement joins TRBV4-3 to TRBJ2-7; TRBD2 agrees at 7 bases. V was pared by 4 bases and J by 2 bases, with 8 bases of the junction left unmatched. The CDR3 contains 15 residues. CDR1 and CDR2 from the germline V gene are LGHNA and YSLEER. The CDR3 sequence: CASSLGAGSTYEQYF. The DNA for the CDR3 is TGCGCCAGCAGCCTTGGAGCGGGATCAACCTACGAGCAGTACTTC.

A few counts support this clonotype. CDR3 sequence (DNA): TGTGCCAGCAGCTCAACAGGGGGATTGAGCAATGAGCAGTTCTTC. Translated, it gives CASSSTGGLSNEQFF. This chain joins TRBV28 and TRBJ2-1; TRBD1 matches 8 bases. V shed 6 bases and J 6 bases; nucleotides not matched to a gene: 10. Germline V gene lookup returns CDR1 MDHEN and CDR2 SYDVKM. The CDR3 has 15 residues. Combining the CDR3 with reference TRBV28 and TRBJ2-1 gives the whole variable domain DVKVTQSSRYLVKRTGEKVFLECVQDMDHENMFWYRQDPGLGLRLIYFSYDVKMKEKGDIPEGYSVSREKKERFSLILESASTNQTSMYLCASSSTGGLSNEQFFGPGTRLTVL.

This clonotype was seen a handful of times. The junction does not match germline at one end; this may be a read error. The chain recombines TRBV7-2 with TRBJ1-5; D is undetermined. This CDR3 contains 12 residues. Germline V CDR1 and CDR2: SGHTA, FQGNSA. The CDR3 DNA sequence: TGTGCCAGCAGCCAAAGCAATCAGCCCCGGCATTTT. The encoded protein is CASSQSNQPRHF. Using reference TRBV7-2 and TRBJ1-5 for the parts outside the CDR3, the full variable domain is GAGVSQSPSNKVTEKGKDVELRCDPISGHTALYWYRQSLGQGLEFLIYFQGNSAPDKSGLPSDRFSAERTGGSVSTLTIQRTQQEDSAVYLCASSQSNQPRHFGDGTRLSIL.

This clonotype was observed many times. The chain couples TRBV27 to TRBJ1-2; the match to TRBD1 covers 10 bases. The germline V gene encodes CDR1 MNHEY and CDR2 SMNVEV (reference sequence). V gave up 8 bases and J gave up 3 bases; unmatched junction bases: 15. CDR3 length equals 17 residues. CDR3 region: CASHARDRGPPDYGYTF. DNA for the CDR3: TGTGCCAGCCATGCGCGGGACAGGGGCCCACCGGACTATGGCTACACCTTC.

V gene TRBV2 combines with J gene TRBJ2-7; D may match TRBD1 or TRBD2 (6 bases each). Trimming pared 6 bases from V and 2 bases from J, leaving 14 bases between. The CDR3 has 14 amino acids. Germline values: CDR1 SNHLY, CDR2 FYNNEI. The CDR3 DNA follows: TGTGCCAGCAGGGGGAGGACAGAAACCTACGAGCAGTACTTC. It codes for CASRGRTETYEQYF.

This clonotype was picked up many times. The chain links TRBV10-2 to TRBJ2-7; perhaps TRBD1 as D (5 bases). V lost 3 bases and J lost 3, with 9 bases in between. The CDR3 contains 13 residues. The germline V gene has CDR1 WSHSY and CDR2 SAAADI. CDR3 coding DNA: TGCGCCAGCAGTGACAACAGGCTCTACGAGCAGTACTTC. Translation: CASSDNRLYEQYF.

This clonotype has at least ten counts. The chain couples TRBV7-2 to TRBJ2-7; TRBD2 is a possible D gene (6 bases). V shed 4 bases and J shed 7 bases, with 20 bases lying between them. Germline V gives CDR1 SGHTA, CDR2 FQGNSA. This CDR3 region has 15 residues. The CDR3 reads CASSSQAGLAVEQYF. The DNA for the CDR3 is TGTGCCAGCAGCTCCCAAGCGGGTCTGGCTGTTGAGCAGTACTTC.

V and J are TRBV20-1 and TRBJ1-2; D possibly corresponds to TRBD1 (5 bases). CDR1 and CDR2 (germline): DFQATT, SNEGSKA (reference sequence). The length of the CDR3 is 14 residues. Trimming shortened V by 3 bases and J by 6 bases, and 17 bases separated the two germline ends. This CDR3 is CSASSYRDLDGYTF. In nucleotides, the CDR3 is TGCAGTGCTAGTAGTTATAGGGACCTAGATGGCTACACCTTC.

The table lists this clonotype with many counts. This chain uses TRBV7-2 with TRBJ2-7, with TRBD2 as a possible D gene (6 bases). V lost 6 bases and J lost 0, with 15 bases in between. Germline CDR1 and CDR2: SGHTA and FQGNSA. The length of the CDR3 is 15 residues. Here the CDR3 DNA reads TGTGCCAGCAGTTTACGTCGGGGGAACTCCTACGAGCAGTACTTC. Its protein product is CASSLRRGNSYEQYF.

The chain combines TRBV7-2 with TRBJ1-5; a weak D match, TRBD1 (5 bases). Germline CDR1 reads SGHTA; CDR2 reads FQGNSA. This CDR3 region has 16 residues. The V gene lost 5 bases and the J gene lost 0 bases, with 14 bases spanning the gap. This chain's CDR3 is CASSTPGGFSNQPQHF. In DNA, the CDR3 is TGTGCCAGCAGCACCCCCGGGGGGTTTAGCAATCAGCCCCAGCATTTT.